Listed below are T cell receptor beta chains from one sample, sequenced in a study of regulatory T cells in long-lasting Graves disease. MiXCR, run by TCRdb on the multiplex PCR reads, gives a single entry per CDR3 protein. The repertoire includes hundreds of thousands of distinct CDR3 sequences, less than 20% of them detected once, and roughly 10% sits in the top ten. This sample also appeared in a second study, on T cells in Graves' hyperthyroidism and ophthalmopathy.

This specimen was peripheral blood mononuclear cells (PBMCs), taken at new diagnosis, from a patient treated with antithyroid drugs. The receptors were gathered from a woman in her thirties with Graves disease. CDR3s include the opening cysteine and the closing phenylalanine or tryptophan. The D gene is left open where the match is weak. Not all rows give a size; the values are once, few, many and, for expanded clones, a class.

j_call	d_call	v_call	clone_size	cdr3_nt	cdr3_aa
TRBJ2-1	TRBD2	TRBV28	many	TGTGCCAGCAGTTGGGGACTAGCCGCCGCCTTC	CASSWGLAAAF
TRBJ1-5	.	TRBV5-1	.	TGCGCCAGCAGCCCGGGCATGGGAGATCAGCCCCAGCATTTT	CASSPGMGDQPQHF
TRBJ1-3	.	TRBV7-8	many	TGTGCCAGCACCCTTGAGAGAGGAGGAAACACCATATATTTT	CASTLERGGNTIYF
TRBJ2-7	TRBD2	TRBV20-1	many	TGCAGTGCTAGCGTACGGGGGGGGACTAGCGGGTCTGGCGACGAGCAGTACTTC	CSASVRGGTSGSGDEQYF
TRBJ2-5	TRBD2	TRBV28	many	TGTGCCAGCAGTTTTGGTGGGGCCGGACTAGCGGGAGGGCTTTGGCAAGAGACCCAGTACTTC	CASSFGGAGLAGGLWQETQYF
TRBJ2-5	.	TRBV7-2	.	TGTGCCAGCAGCTTAGGACAGAAGTACCAAGAGACCCAGTACTTC	CASSLGQKYQETQYF
TRBJ2-7	TRBD2	TRBV20-1	.	TGCAGTGCTAGAGATATACTAGCGGGAGAGCAGTACTTC	CSARDILAGEQYF
TRBJ2-3	.	TRBV7-6	few	TGTGCCAGCAGCTTAATGAGCGATACGCAGTATTTT	CASSLMSDTQYF
TRBJ2-4	.	TRBV19	.	TGTGCCAGTAGTATAGGACACGGAAACATTCAGTACTTC	CASSIGHGNIQYF
TRBJ2-5	.	TRBV29-1	few	TGCAGCGTGACAGGGACTCAACAAGAGACCCAGTACTTC	CSVTGTQQETQYF
TRBJ2-1	.	TRBV20-1	many	TGCAGTGCTAGAAACAATGAGCAGTTCTTC	CSARNNEQFF
TRBJ2-1	TRBD1	TRBV7-2	few	TGTGCCAGCATCTACGATCTATCCCCGACAGGGAGCTCCTACAATGAGCAGTTCTTC	CASIYDLSPTGSSYNEQFF
TRBJ1-4	.	TRBV11-1	many	TGTGCCAGCAGCTTAGGACGGCGTGAAAAACTGTTTTTT	CASSLGRREKLFF
TRBJ2-5	.	TRBV15	few	TGTGCCACCAGCAGAGATCTTCCGGTGGGGAGGGAGACCCAGTACTTC	CATSRDLPVGRETQYF
TRBJ2-1	TRBD2	TRBV4-1	once	TGCGCCAGCAGCCAAGGGACGAGCGGGAGCTCCTACAATGAGCAGTTCTTC	CASSQGTSGSSYNEQFF
TRBJ2-1	TRBD2	TRBV20-1	.	TGCAGTGCGAACCCCCCTAGCGGGATATCGAATGAGCAGTTCTTC	CSANPPSGISNEQFF
TRBJ2-6	TRBD1	TRBV28	.	TGTGCCAGCAGTCCCGGGGGACAGGTGCCGGGGGCCAACGTCCTGACTTTC	CASSPGGQVPGANVLTF
TRBJ2-5	.	TRBV6-1	many	TGTGCCAGCAGCAGACAGGCCCGAGAGACCCAGTACTTC	CASSRQARETQYF
TRBJ1-1	.	TRBV30	many	TGTGCCTGGAGTACAAACTACGAAGCTTTCTTT	CAWSTNYEAFF
TRBJ2-7	.	TRBV27	.	TGTGCCAGCAGTAGATCGGGGGTAGGGCTATCCTACGAGCAGTACTTC	CASSRSGVGLSYEQYF